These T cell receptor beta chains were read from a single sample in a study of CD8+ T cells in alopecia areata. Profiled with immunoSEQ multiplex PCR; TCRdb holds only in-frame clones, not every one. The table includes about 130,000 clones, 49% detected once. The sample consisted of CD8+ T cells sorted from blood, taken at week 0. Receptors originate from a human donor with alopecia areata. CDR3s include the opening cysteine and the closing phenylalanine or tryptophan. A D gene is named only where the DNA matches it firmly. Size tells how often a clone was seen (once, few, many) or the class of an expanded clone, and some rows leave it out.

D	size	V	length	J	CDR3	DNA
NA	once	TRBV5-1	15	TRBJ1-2	CASSFTTGTQYGYTF	TGCGCCAGCAGCTTTACGACAGGAACGCAATATGGCTACACCTTC
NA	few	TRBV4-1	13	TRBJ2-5	CASSRSPQETQYF	TGCGCCAGCAGCCGCTCCCCCCAAGAGACCCAGTACTTC
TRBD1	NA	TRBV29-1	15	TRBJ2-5	CSVEDLGQGAETQYF	TGCAGCGTTGAAGATCTAGGACAGGGGGCAGAGACCCAGTACTTC
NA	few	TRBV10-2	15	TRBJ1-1	CASSPVGGENTEAFF	TGCGCCAGCAGTCCCGTTGGGGGTGAGAACACTGAAGCTTTCTTT
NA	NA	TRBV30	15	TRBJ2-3	CAWSVSVTSTDTQYF	TGTGCCTGGAGTGTGTCTGTTACTAGCACAGATACGCAGTATTTT
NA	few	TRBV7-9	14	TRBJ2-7	CASSPPPSNYEQYF	TGTGCCAGCAGCCCACCCCCGAGTAACTACGAGCAGTACTTC
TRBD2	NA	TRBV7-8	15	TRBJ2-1	CASSSRLAGRNEQFF	TGTGCCAGCAGCTCCCGACTAGCGGGCCGCAATGAGCAGTTCTTC
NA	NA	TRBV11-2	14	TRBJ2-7	CASSLPDGSYEQYF	TGTGCCAGCAGCTTACCGGACGGCTCCTACGAGCAGTACTTC
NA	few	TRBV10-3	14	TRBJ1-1	CAISESVYGTEAFF	TGTGCCATCAGTGAGTCTGTCTACGGTACTGAAGCTTTCTTT
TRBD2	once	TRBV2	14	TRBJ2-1	CASTLAGAINEQFF	TGTGCCAGCACACTAGCGGGGGCTATCAATGAGCAGTTCTTC
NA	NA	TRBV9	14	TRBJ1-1	CASSPRTVNTEAFF	TGTGCCAGCAGCCCACGGACGGTGAACACTGAAGCTTTCTTT
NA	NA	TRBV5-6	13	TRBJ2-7	CASSPRDLYEQYF	TGTGCCAGCAGCCCGAGGGACCTTTACGAGCAGTACTTC
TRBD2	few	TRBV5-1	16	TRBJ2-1	CASSPRLAGVNNEQFF	TGCGCCAGCAGCCCTAGACTAGCGGGGGTGAACAATGAGCAGTTCTTC
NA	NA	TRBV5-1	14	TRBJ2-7	CASRKGDYRDEQYF	TGCGCCAGCAGGAAGGGGGACTACCGGGACGAGCAGTACTTC
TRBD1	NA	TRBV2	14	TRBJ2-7	CASSAGQGGYEQYF	TGTGCCAGCAGTGCGGGACAGGGAGGATACGAGCAGTACTTC
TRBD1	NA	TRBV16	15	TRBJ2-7	CASSPPDRGRYEQYF	TGTGCCAGCAGCCCCCCGGACAGGGGGAGGTACGAGCAGTACTTC
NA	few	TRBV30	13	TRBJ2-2	CAFGPSNTGELFF	TGTGCCTTTGGACCCTCGAACACCGGGGAGCTGTTTTTT
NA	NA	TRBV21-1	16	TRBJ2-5	CASSTYPATRQETQYF	TGTGCCAGCAGCACCTATCCCGCGACTAGGCAAGAGACCCAGTACTTC
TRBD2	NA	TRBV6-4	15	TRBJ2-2	CASSARGGNTGELFF	TGTGCCAGCAGTGCGCGCGGGGGGAACACCGGGGAGCTGTTTTTT
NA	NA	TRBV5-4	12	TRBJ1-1	CASSTGQTEAFF	TGTGCCAGCAGCACTGGACAGACTGAAGCTTTCTTT
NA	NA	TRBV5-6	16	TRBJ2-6	CASSFWTDSGANVLTF	TGTGCCAGCAGCTTCTGGACGGACTCTGGGGCCAACGTCCTGACTTTC
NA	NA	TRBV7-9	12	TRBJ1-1	CASSIVNTEAFF	TGTGCCAGCAGCATAGTCAACACTGAAGCTTTCTTT
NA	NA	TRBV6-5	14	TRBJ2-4	CASGTTGREHIQYF	TGTGCCAGCGGAACAACAGGGCGCGAGCACATTCAGTACTTC
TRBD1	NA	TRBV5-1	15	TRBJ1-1	CASSLYRGRDTEAFF	TGCGCCAGCAGCTTATACAGGGGGAGGGACACTGAAGCTTTCTTT
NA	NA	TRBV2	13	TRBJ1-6	CASSEGTNSPLHF	TGTGCCAGCAGTGAGGGCACCAATTCACCCCTCCACTTT
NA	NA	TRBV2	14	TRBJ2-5	CASSEERPKETQYF	TGTGCCAGCAGTGAAGAGCGGCCGAAAGAGACCCAGTACTTC
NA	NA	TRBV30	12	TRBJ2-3	CAWSVRADTQYF	TGTGCCTGGAGTGTACGAGCAGATACGCAGTATTTT
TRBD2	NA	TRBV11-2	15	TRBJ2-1	CASSDSSGGYNEQFF	TGTGCCAGCAGTGACTCTAGCGGGGGCTACAATGAGCAGTTCTTC
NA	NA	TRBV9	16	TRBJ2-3	CASSVARIGSTDTQYF	TGTGCCAGCAGCGTAGCGCGGATAGGTAGCACAGATACGCAGTATTTT
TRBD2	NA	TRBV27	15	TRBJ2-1	CASSFPLAGYNEQFF	TGTGCCAGCAGTTTCCCCCTAGCGGGGTACAATGAGCAGTTCTTC
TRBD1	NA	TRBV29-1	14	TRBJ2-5	CSVDAGTGRETQYF	TGCAGCGTTGACGCCGGGACAGGCAGAGAGACCCAGTACTTC
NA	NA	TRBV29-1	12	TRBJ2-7	CSVEAPGYEQYF	TGCAGCGTTGAGGCTCCAGGCTACGAGCAGTACTTC
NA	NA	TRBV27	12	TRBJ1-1	CASSTGSAEAFF	TGTGCCAGCAGCACAGGGAGCGCTGAAGCTTTCTTT
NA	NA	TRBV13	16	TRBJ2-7	CASSSRIRDGNYEQYF	TGTGCCAGCAGCTCCCGGATTCGGGACGGAAACTACGAGCAGTACTTC
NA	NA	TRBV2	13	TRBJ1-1	CARLETLNTEAFF	TGTGCCAGACTTGAGACATTGAACACTGAAGCTTTCTTT